A selection of T cell receptor beta chains follows, all from one sample in a study of control samples from healthy donors and cancer patients. Some clones are missing from TCRdb's copy, which holds only in-frame ones; the method was immunoSEQ multiplex PCR. The table shows about 78,000 clones, with approximately 88% occurring only once. Source material: blood. Receptor source: a woman aged 55-70 years in good health. CDR3s include the opening cysteine and the closing phenylalanine or tryptophan.

TRBV4-3 | CASSQEAPLGLAGGGETQYF
TRBV4-2 | CASSQDLAKGYTF
TRBV5-6 | CASSLEVAGGPGAYNEQFF
TRBV6-5 | CASRAPGSYGYTF
TRBV4-2 | CASSQYVDQGTYNEQFF
TRBV28 | CASSRTGVSNQPQHF
TRBV2 | CASSTGQVGYYEQYF
TRBV7-8 | CASRPGPNNEQFF
TRBV30 | CAWSGGVATNEKLFF
TRBV2 | CASRTPGQGSNSPLHF
TRBV10-2 | CASSDLSNQPQHF
TRBV5-1 | CASSLSGSSTDTQYF
TRBV7-9 | CASSLEIGSYTF
TRBV7-9 | CASTDTSTQYF
TRBV11-3 | CASSLVVSYTGELFF
TRBV11-1 | CASSPLGRQETQYF
TRBV2 | CASSRRGASSYNEQFF
TRBV6-4 | CASSDSASGRTTDTQYF
TRBV18 | CASPPPDTNEQLFF
TRBV7-9 | CASSSRGTGGEGYTF
TRBV7-2 | CASSAQGASGYTF
TRBV5-4 | CASSQGQLPVNTEAFF
TRBV19 | CASSMTDTDGYTF
TRBV28 | CASFQVGGPGQPQHF
TRBV11-2 | CASSRDRHYEQYF
TRBV10-3 | CAMGTGNVVYGYTF
TRBV19 | CASSITAGKLFF
TRBV11-2 | CASSPQGAGTEAFF
TRBV11-3 | CASSPIRDSYEQYF
TRBV4-2 | CASSQGQGGGNTIYF
TRBV27 | CASTTGTSLHNEQFF
TRBV11-2 | CASSLDFTGTSGNTIYF
TRBV6-1 | CASSERGGLGSPLHF
TRBV9 | CASSLGRGTYEQYF
TRBV5-1 | CASSLSAEAFYNYGYTF
TRBV10-3 | CAISESGEKLFF
TRBV6-5 | CASRSQGNTEAFF
TRBV23-1 | CASSHPAGGREIDYGYTF
TRBV13 | CASNKRETPYGYTF
TRBV7-9 | CASSLGYRVHGAGNTIYF
TRBV6-5 | CASCRGANSYGYTF
TRBV7-2 | CASSAFQGLGYTF
TRBV11-3 | CASSLASGTYNEQFF
TRBV28 | CASSYPTGGYGYTF
TRBV19 | CASSIWQNTEAFF
TRBV7-9 | CASSQGVRGLVNTIYF
TRBV4-1 | CASSQGRRSVAKNIQYF
TRBV19 | CATARDTNSPLHF
TRBV2 | CASSEGARNQPQHF
TRBV2 | CASSTGDTEAFF
TRBV28 | CASSPPRVRSNQPQHF
TRBV15 | CATSRGPRQGAVLFF